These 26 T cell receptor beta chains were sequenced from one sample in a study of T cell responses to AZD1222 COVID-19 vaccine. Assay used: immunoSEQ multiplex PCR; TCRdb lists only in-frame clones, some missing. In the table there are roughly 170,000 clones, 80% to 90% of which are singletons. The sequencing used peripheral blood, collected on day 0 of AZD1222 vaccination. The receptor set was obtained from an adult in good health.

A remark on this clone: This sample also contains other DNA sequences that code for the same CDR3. The CDR3 region has the DNA TGTGCCACCAGTGACTTCGACAGGGGTTATGGCTACACCTTC. This gives the protein CATSDFDRGYGYTF. This sequence joins TRBV24-1 and TRBJ1-2; 8 nucleotides match TRBD1. The CDR3 extends over 14 amino acids. Per the germline V gene, CDR1 is KGHDR and CDR2 is SFDVKD. With V trimmed by 4 bases and J by 5 bases, 5 bases remained unmatched.

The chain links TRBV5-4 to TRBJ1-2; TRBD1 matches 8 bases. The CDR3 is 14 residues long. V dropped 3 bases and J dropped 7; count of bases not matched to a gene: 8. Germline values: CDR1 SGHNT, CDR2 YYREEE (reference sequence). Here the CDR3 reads CASSSDRGQGGYTF. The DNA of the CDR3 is TGTGCCAGCAGCTCAGACAGGGGTCAGGGTGGCTACACCTTC.

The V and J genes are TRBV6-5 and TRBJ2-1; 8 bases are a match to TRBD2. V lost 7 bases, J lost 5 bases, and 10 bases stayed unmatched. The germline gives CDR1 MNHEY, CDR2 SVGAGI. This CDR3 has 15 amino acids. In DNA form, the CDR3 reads TGTGCCAGCACCGAACCGGGACTAGTAGACAATGAGCAGTTCTTC. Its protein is CASTEPGLVDNEQFF.

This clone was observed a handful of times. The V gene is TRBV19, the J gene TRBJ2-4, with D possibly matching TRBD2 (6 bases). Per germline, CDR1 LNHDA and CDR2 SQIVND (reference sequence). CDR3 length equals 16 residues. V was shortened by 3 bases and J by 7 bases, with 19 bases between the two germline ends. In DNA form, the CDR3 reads TGTGCCAGTAGTATTGGGGAGCGGGCCTCCGGGAACATTCAGTACTTC. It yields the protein CASSIGERASGNIQYF.

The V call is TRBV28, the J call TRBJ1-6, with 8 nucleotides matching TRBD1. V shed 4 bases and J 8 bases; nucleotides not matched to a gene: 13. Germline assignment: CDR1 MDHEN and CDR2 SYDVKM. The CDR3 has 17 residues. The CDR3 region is CASSYVRTGWADSPLHF. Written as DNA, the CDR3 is TGTGCCAGCAGTTACGTCCGGACAGGGTGGGCCGATTCACCCCTCCACTTT.

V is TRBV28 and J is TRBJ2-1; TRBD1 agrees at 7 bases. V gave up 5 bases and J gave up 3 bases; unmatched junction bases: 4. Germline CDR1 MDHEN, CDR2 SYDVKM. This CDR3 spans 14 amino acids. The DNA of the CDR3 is TGTGCCAGCAGTCAGGGACAGATCTACAATGAGCAGTTCTTC. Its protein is CASSQGQIYNEQFF. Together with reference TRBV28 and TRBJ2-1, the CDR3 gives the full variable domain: DVKVTQSSRYLVKRTGEKVFLECVQDMDHENMFWYRQDPGLGLRLIYFSYDVKMKEKGDIPEGYSVSREKKERFSLILESASTNQTSMYLCASSQGQIYNEQFFGPGTRLTVL.

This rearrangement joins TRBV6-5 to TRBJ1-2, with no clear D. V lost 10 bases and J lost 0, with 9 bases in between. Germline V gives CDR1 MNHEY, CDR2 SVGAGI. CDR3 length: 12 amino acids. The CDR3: CATFLSNYGYTF. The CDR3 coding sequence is TGTGCCACCTTCTTATCTAACTATGGCTACACCTTC.

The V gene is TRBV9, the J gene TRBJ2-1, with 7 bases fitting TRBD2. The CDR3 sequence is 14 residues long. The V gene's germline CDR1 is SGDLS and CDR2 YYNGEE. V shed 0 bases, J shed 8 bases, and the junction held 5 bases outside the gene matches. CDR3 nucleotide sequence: TGTGCCAGCAGCGTAGGGGTTCGGGGGGATGAGCAGTTCTTC. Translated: CASSVGVRGDEQFF.

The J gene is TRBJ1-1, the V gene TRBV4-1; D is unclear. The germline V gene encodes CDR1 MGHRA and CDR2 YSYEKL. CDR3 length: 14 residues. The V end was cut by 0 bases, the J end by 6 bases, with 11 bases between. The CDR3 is CASSQEAEFPEAFF. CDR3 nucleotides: TGCGCCAGCAGCCAAGAAGCAGAGTTCCCTGAAGCTTTCTTT.

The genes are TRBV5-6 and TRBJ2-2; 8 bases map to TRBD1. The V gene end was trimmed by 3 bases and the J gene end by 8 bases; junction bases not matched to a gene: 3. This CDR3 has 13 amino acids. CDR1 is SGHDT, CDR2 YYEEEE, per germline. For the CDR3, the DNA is TGTGCCAGCAGCTGGGACAGGACGGGGGAGCTGTTTTTT. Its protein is CASSWDRTGELFF. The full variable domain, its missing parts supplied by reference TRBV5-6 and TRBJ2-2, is DAGVTQSPTHLIKTRGQQVTLRCSPKSGHDTVSWYQQALGQGPQFIFQYYEEEERQRGNFPDRFSGHQFPNYSSELNVNALLLGDSALYLCASSWDRTGELFFGEGSRLTVL.

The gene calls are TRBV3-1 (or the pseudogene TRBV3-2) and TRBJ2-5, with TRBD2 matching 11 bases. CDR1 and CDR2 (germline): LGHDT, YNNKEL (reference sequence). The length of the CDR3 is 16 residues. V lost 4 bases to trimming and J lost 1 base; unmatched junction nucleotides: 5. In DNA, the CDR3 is TGTGCCAGCAGCCTTACTAGCGGGAGACTCCAAGAGACCCAGTACTTC. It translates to CASSLTSGRLQETQYF.

The CDR3 nucleotides are TGTGCCAGCAGCTTAGCGGCAGTCTTCTCTGGAAACACCATATATTTT. Protein product: CASSLAAVFSGNTIYF. This sequence joins TRBV7-8 and TRBJ1-3; D gene unclear. Germline V gene data show CDR1 as SGHVS and CDR2 as FQNEAQ. With 0 bases removed from V and 0 bases from J, the gap between germline ends came to 9 bases. CDR3 size: 16 residues.

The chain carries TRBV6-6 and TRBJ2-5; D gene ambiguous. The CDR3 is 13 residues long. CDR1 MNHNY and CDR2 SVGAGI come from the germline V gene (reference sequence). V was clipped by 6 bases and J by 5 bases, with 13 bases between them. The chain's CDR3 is CASSSPLQETQYF. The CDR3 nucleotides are TGTGCCAGCAGCTCCCCCTTACAGGAGACCCAGTACTTC.

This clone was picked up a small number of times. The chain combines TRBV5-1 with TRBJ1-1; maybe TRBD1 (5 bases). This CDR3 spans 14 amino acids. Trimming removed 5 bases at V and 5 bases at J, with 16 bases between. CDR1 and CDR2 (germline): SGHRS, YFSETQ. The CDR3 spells CASREALGGTEAFF. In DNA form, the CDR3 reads TGCGCCAGCAGGGAGGCGTTGGGGGGGACTGAAGCTTTCTTT.

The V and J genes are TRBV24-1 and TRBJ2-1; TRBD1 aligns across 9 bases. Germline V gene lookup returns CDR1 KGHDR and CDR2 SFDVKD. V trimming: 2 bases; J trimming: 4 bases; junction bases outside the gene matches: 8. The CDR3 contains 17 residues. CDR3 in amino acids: CATSDYSGTGRYNEQFF. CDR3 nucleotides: TGTGCCACCAGTGATTACTCCGGGACAGGGCGGTACAATGAGCAGTTCTTC.

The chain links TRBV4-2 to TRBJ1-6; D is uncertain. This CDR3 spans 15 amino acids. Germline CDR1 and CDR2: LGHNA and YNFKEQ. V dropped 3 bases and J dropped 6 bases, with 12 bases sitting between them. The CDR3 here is CASSHGGQSNSPLHF. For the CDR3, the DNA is TGTGCCAGCAGCCATGGAGGGCAGAGTAATTCACCCCTCCACTTT.

CDR3 in amino acids: CASTPLLATNEKLFF. In nucleotides, the CDR3 is TGTGCCAGCACCCCCCTGCTAGCAACTAATGAAAAACTGTTTTTT. This chain connects TRBV28 to TRBJ1-4; D is uncertain. The CDR3 is 15 residues long. From germline, CDR1 is MDHEN and CDR2 SYDVKM. The ends were cut back, 7 bases at V and 0 bases at J, with 12 bases in the middle.

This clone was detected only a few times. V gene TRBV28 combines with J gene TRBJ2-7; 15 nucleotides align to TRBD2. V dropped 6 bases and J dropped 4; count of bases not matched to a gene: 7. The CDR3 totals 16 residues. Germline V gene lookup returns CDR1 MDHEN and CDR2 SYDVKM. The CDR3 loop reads CASSLGLAGGFYEQYF. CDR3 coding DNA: TGTGCCAGCAGCCTAGGACTAGCGGGAGGGTTTTACGAGCAGTACTTC.

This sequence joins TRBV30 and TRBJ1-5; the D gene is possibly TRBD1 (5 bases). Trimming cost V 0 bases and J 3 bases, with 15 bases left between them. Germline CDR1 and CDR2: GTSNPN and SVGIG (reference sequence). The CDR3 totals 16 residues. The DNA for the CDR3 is TGTGCCTGGAGTGTAGTGGGGCAGGGTCTCAATCAGCCCCAGCATTTT. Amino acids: CAWSVVGQGLNQPQHF.

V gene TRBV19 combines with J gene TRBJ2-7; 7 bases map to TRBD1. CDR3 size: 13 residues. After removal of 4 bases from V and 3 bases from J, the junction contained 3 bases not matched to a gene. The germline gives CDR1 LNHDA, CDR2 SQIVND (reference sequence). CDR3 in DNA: TGTGCCAGTAGTACGGCAGGGGGCTACGAGCAGTACTTC. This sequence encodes CASSTAGGYEQYF.

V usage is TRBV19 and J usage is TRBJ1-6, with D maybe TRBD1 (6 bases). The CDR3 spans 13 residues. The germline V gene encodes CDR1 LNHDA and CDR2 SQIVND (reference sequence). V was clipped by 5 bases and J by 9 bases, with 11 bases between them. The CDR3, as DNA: TGTGCCAGTAGTCCACAGGGTGTTTCACCCCTCCACTTT. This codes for CASSPQGVSPLHF.

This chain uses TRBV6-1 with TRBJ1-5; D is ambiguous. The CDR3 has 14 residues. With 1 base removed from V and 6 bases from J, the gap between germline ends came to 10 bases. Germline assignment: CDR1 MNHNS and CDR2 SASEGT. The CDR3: CASSEVGSTQPQHF. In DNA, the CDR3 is TGTGCCAGCAGTGAAGTAGGGTCCACTCAGCCCCAGCATTTT.

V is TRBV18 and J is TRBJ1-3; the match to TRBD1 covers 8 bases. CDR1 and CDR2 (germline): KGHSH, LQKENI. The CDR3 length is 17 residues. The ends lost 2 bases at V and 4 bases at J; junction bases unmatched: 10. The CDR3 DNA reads TGTGCCAGCTCACCAACCCCAGGGGGCGACTCAGGAAACACCATATATTTT. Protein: CASSPTPGGDSGNTIYF. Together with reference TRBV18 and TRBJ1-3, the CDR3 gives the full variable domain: NAGVMQNPRHLVRRRGQEARLRCSPMKGHSHVYWYRQLPEEGLKFMVYLQKENIIDESGMPKERFSAEFPKEGPSILRIQQVVRGDSAAYFCASSPTPGGDSGNTIYFGEGSWLTVV.

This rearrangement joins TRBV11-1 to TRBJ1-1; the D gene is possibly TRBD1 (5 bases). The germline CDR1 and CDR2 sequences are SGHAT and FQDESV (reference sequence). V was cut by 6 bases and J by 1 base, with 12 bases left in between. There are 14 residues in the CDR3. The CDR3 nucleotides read TGTGCCAGCAGGCCCCCCGGGGGGAACACTGAAGCTTTCTTT. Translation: CASRPPGGNTEAFF.

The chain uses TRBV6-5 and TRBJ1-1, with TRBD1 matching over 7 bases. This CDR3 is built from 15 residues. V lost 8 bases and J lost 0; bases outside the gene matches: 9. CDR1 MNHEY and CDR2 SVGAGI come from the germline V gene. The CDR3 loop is CASWDRGYLNTEAFF. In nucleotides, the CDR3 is TGTGCCAGCTGGGACAGAGGATACCTGAACACTGAAGCTTTCTTT.

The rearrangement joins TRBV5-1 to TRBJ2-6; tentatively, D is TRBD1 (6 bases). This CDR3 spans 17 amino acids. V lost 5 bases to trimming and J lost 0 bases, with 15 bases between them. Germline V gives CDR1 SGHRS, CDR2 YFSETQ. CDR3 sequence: CASSSSRGSSGANVLTF. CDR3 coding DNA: TGCGCCAGCAGTTCTTCCAGGGGAAGCTCTGGGGCCAACGTCCTGACTTTC.